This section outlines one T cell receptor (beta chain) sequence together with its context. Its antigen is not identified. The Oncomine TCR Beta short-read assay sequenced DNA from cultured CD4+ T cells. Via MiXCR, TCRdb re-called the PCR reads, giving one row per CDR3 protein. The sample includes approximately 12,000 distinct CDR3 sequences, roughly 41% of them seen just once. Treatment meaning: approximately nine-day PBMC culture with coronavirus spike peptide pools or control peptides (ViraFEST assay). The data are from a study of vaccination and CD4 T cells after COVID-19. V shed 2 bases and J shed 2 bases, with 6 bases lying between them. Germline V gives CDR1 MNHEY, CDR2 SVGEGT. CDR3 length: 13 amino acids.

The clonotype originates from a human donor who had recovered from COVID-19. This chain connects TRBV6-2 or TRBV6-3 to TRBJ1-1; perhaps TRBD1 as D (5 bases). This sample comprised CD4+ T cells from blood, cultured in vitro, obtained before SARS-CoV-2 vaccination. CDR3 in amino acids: CASSYQGNTEAFF. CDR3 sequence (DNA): TGTGCCAGCAGTTACCAGGGAAACACTGAAGCTTTCTTT.